The source of this T cell receptor (beta chain) is a study of beta chain features in type 1 diabetes. Study-wide results and limits: For type 1 diabetes patients, VDJ junctions showed fewer insertions and more deletions. Patients with Type 1 diabetes showed moderately but significantly shorter TCRB CDR3s in all four CD4+ subsets.

Sequencing targeted expressed TCRB transcripts, as all isolated RNA had been reverse transcribed. Produced via immunoSEQ multiplex PCR; TCRdb's table is partial and in-frame only. The profile shows 150,000 to 190,000 clones, 9% to 12% of them singletons. Regarding this clone: The antigen is unknown.

J was trimmed by 3 bases and V by 5 bases; bases with no gene match: 7. The germline V gene encodes CDR1 SGHTA and CDR2 FQGNSA. The CDR3 runs 17 residues. The collection from each donor was one heparinised blood draw averaging about 116 mL. This rearrangement joins TRBV7-2 to TRBJ2-7; 16 bases match TRBD2. This clonotype originated in a man aged 25 to 40 with type 1 diabetes. The source material was central memory CD4+ T cells from blood. The CDR3 DNA follows: TGTGCCAGCAGCGGCGGGACTAGCGGGAGGGGACGCTACGAGCAGTACTTC. Encoded protein: CASSGGTSGRGRYEQYF.